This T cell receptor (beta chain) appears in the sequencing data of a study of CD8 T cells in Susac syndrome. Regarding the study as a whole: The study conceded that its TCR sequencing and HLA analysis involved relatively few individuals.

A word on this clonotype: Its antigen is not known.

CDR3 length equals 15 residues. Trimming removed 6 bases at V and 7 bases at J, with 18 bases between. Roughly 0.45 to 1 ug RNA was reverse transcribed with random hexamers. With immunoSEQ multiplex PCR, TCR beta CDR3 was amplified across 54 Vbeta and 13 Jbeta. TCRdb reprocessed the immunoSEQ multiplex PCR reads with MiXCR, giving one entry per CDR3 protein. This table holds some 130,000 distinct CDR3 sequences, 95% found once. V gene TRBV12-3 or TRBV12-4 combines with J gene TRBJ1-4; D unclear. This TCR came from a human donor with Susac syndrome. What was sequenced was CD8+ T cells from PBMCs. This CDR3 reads CASSLGNLYREKLFF. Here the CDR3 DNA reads TGTGCCAGCAGCCTCGGGAACCTATATCGTGAAAAACTGTTTTTT.